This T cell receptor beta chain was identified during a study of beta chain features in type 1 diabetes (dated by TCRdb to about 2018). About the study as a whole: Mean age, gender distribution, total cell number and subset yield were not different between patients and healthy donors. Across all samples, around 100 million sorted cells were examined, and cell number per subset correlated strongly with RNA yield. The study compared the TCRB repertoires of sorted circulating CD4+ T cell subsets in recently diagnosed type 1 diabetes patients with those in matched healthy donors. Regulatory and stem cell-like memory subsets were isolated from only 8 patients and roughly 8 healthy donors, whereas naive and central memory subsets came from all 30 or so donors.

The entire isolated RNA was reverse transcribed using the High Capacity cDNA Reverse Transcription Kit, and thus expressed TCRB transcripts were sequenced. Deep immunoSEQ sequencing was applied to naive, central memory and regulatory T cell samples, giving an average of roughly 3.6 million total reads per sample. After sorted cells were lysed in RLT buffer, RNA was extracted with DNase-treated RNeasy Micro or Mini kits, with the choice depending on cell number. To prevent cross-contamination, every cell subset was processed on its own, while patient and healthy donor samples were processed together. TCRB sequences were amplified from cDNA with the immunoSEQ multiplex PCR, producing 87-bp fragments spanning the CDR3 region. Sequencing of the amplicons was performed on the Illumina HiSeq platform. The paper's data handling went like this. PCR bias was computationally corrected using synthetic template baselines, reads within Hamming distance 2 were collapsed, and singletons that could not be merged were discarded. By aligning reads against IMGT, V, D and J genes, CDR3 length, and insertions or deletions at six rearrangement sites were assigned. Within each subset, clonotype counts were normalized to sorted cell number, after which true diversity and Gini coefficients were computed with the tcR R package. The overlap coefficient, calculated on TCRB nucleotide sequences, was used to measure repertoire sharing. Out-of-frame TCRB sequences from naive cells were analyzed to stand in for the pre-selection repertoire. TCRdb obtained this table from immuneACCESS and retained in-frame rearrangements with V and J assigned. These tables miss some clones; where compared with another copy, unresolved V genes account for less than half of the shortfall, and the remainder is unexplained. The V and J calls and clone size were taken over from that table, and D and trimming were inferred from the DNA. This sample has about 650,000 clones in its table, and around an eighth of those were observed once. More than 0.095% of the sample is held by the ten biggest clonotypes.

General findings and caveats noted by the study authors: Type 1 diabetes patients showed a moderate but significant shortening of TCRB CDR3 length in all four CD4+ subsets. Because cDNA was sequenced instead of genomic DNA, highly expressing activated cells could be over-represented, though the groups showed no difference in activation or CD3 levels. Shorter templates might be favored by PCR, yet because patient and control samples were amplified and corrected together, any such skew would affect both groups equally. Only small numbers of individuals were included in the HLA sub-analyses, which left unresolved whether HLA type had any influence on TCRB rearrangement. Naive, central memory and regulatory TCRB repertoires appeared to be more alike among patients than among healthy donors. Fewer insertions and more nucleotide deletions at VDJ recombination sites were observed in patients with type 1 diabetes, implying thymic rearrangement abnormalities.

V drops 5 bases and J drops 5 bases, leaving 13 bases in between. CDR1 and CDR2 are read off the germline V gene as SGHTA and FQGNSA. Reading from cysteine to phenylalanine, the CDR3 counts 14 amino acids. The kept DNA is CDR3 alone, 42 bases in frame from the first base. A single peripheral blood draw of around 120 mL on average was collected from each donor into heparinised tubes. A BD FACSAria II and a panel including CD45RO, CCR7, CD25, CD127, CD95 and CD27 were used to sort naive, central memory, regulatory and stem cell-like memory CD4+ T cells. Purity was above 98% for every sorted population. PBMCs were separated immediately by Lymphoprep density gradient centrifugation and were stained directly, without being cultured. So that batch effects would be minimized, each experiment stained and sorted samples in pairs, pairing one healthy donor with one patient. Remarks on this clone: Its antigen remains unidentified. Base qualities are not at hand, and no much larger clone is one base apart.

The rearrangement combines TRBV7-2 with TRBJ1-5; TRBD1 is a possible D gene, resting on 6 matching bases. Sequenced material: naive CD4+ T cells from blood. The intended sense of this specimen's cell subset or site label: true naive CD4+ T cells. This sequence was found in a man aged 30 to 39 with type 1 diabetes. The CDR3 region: CASSVAGADQPQHF. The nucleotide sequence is TGTGCCAGCAGCGTGGCGGGGGCGGATCAGCCCCAGCATTTT.